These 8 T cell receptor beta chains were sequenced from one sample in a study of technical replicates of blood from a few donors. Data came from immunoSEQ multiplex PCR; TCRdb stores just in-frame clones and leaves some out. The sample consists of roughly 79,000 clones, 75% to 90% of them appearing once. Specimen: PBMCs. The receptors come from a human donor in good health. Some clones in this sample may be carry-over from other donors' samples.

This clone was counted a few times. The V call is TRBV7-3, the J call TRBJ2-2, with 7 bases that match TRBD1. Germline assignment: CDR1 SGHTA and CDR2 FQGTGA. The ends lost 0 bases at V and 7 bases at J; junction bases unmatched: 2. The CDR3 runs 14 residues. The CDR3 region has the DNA TGTGCCAGCAGCTTAACAGGGGGCGGCGGGGAGCTGTTTTTT. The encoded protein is CASSLTGGGGELFF.

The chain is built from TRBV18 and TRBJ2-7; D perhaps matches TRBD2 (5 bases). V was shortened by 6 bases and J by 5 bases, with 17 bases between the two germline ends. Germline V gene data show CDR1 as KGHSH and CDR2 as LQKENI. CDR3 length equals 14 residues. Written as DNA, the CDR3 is TGTGCCAGCTCGCCGCCGTCCGGGGTAAACGAGCAGTACTTC. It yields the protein CASSPPSGVNEQYF.

The CDR3 sequence is CASSQDLEGARGYTF. As DNA, the CDR3 is TGTGCCAGCAGCCAAGACTTGGAGGGGGCGCGTGGCTACACCTTC. The gene calls are TRBV4-2 and TRBJ1-2; 7 bases agree with TRBD1. J lost 7 bases, V lost 0 bases, and 8 bases had no gene match. CDR1 LGHNA and CDR2 YNFKEQ come from the germline V gene. CDR3 length equals 15 residues.

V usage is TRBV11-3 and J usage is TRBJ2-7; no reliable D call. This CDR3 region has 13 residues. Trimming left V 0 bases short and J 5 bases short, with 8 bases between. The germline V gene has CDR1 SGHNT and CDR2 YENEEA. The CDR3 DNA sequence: TGTGCCAGCAGCTTAGATCTAGGCCACGAGCAGTACTTC. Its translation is CASSLDLGHEQYF.

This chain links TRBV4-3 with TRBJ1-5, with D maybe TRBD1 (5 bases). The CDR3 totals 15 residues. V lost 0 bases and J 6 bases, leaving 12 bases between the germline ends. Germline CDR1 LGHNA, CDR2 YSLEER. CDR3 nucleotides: TGCGCCAGCAGCCAAGATAGGGACTTCGGTCAGCCCCAGCATTTT. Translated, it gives CASSQDRDFGQPQHF.

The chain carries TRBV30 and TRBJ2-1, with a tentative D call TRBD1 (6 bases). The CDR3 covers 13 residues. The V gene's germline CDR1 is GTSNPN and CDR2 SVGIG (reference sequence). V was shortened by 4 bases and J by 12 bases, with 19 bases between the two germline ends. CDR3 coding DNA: TGTGCCTGGAAGGGGACACCTTTGGATGGGCAGTTCTTC. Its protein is CAWKGTPLDGQFF.

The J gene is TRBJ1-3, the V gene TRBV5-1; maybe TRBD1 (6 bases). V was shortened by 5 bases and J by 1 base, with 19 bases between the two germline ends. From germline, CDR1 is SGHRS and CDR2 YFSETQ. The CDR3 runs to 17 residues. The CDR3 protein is CASSGMGATDSGNTIYF. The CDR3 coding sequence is TGCGCCAGCAGTGGGATGGGGGCCACCGATTCTGGAAACACCATATATTTT.

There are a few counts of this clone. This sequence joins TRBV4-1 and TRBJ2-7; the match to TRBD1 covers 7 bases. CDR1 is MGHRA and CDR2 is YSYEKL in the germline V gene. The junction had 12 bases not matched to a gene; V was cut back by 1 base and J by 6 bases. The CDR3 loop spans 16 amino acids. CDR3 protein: CASSQVVGDRNREQYF. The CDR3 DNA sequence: TGCGCCAGCAGCCAAGTAGTAGGGGACAGAAACCGCGAGCAGTACTTC.